These T cell receptor beta chains were read from a single sample in a study of T cell repertoires in cytomegalovirus infection. Antigen specificity for these receptors is unknown. TCRdb re-called the reads with MiXCR, one entry per CDR3 protein. The sample has about 830,000 distinct CDR3 sequences, approximately 30% seen once; the top ten hold roughly 12%. The specimen comprised cultured CD8+ T cells from PBMCs, sampled from culture after CMV antigen stimulation. The receptors were sampled from a human donor in good health (CMV status not recorded). Some clones in this sample may be carry-over from other donors' samples. The CDR3 runs from the conserved cysteine through the conserved F or W. D genes are given only for firm matches. Not all rows give a size; the values are once, few, many and, for expanded clones, a class.

size,V,D,J,CDR3,DNA
.,TRBV12-5,.,TRBJ1-1,CASGFGSAEAFF,TGTGCTAGTGGTTTCGGATCGGCTGAAGCTTTCTTT
.,TRBV6-5,.,TRBJ1-1,CASISESNTEAFF,TGTGCCAGCATTTCAGAATCGAACACTGAAGCTTTCTTT
few,TRBV6-1,TRBD2,TRBJ2-2,CASHSFSGGASTGELFF,TGTGCCAGCCACTCCTTTAGCGGGGGGGCCAGCACCGGGGAGCTGTTTTTT
.,TRBV4-1,.,TRBJ1-3,CASSQEGGSGNTIYF,TGCGCCAGCAGCCAAGAGGGAGGCTCTGGAAACACCATATATTTT
once,TRBV4-1,TRBD1,TRBJ1-6,CASLGDSSYNSPLHF,TGCGCCAGCCTTGGGGACAGCTCCTATAATTCACCCCTCCACTTT
many,TRBV7-2,.,TRBJ2-2,CASSPGPPTSTGELFF,TGTGCCAGCAGCCCCGGCCCCCCTACTAGCACCGGGGAGCTGTTTTTT
few,TRBV12-3/TRBV12-4,.,TRBJ2-5,CASSSDGEPETQYF,TGTGCCAGCAGTTCCGATGGGGAGCCGGAGACCCAGTACTTC
few,TRBV7-6,.,TRBJ1-1,CASSLGGRGGTEAFF,TGTGCCAGCAGCTTAGGAGGGAGGGGAGGCACTGAAGCTTTCTTT
.,TRBV6-2/TRBV6-3,.,TRBJ1-2,CASSYSRQGGYGYTF,TGTGCCAGCAGTTATTCGCGGCAGGGCGGCTATGGCTACACCTTC
.,TRBV12-3/TRBV12-4,.,TRBJ1-2,CASLQNDGGYTF,TGTGCCAGCCTGCAAAACGACGGTGGCTACACCTTC
.,TRBV7-2,.,TRBJ1-2,CATPGYGYTF,TGTGCCACGCCCGGCTATGGCTACACCTTC
.,TRBV7-9,.,TRBJ1-5,CASSEGGPQHF,TGTGCCAGCAGTGAGGGTGGGCCCCAGCATTTT
few,TRBV12-3/TRBV12-4,.,TRBJ2-3,CASSADWDTQYF,TGTGCCAGCAGTGCGGACTGGGATACGCAGTATTTT
many,TRBV7-2,TRBD2,TRBJ2-3,CASSRKWTSGGASDTQYF,TGTGCCAGCAGCCGTAAGTGGACTAGCGGGGGGGCCTCAGATACGCAGTATTTT
few,TRBV4-1,TRBD2,TRBJ2-1,CASSQDGGTSPYNEQFF,TGCGCCAGCAGCCAAGATGGAGGGACTAGCCCCTACAATGAGCAGTTCTTC
.,TRBV9,.,TRBJ2-1,CASSPHPSEQFF,TGTGCCAGCAGTCCTCATCCTTCAGAGCAGTTCTTC
few,TRBV11-3,.,TRBJ2-6,CASSLDSITGANVLTF,TGTGCCAGCAGCTTAGACAGCATCACAGGGGCCAACGTCCTGACTTTC
.,TRBV6-8,.,TRBJ2-7,CASSKHLYEQYF,TGTGCCAGCAGTAAGCATTTGTACGAGCAGTACTTC
.,TRBV29-1,.,TRBJ2-7,CSVVGGPYEQYF,TGCAGCGTTGTGGGGGGCCCCTACGAGCAGTACTTC
few,TRBV7-9,.,TRBJ1-1,CASSSRGQNTEAFF,TGTGCCAGCAGTAGCAGGGGACAGAACACTGAAGCTTTCTTT
.,TRBV27,.,TRBJ1-3,CASSLSEPSPGNTIYF,TGTGCCAGCAGTTTATCGGAGCCCAGCCCTGGAAACACCATATATTTT
.,TRBV12-3/TRBV12-4,.,TRBJ1-2,CASSFTLPHGYTF,TGTGCCAGCAGCTTTACACTTCCCCATGGCTACACCTTC
.,TRBV15,.,TRBJ2-7,CATSPGFGGYEQYF,TGTGCCACCAGTCCCGGATTCGGGGGTTACGAGCAGTACTTC